Here is one TCR beta chain with its context. The data are from a study of blood T cell repertoires in COVID-19. Across the whole study: Researchers got acute and convalescent COVID-19 samples from the United States, Italy and Spain.

CDR3 size: 15 residues. Germline CDR1 SGHKS, CDR2 YYEKEE (reference sequence). V was shortened by 0 bases and J by 7 bases, with 13 bases between the two germline ends. The assay was immunoSEQ multiplex PCR, and TCRdb's table has in-frame clones only and misses some. The table includes 35,000 to 45,000 clones, roughly 80% detected once. The chain carries TRBV5-5 and TRBJ1-4; TRBD1 is a possible D gene (5 bases). The sequenced material came from peripheral blood. The receptor was isolated from a woman older than 75 with acute or convalescent COVID-19. The CDR3 loop is CASSLVGGLGEKLFF. Here the CDR3 DNA reads TGTGCCAGCAGCTTGGTCGGGGGGTTGGGTGAAAAACTGTTTTTT.